The next 23 T cell receptor beta chains were all read from a single sample in a study of CD8 T cells in Susac syndrome. The RNA input was roughly 0.45 to 1 ug, and it was reverse transcribed with random hexamers. Using its own MiXCR run on the immunoSEQ multiplex PCR reads, TCRdb lists one record per CDR3 protein. The sample shows 170,000 or so distinct CDR3 sequences, approximately 94% of them seen only once. The source material was CD4+ T cells from PBMCs. The receptor set was obtained from a human donor with Susac syndrome.

This sequence joins TRBV4-3 and TRBJ2-5; TRBD2 might be the D (6 bases). CDR1 is LGHNA and CDR2 is YSLEER in the germline V gene. The CDR3 runs 15 residues. V lost 2 bases and J lost 5, with 15 bases in between. The DNA for the CDR3 is TGCGCCAGCAGCCAATTCCGGGAGTTCGTGGAGACCCAGTACTTC. Translation: CASSQFREFVETQYF.

This rearrangement joins TRBV5-1 to TRBJ2-5; a weak D match, TRBD2 (6 bases). The CDR3 sequence is 16 residues long. Between the trimmed V and J ends, which lost 2 bases and 3 bases, there was a span of 17 bases. The germline V gene has CDR1 SGHRS and CDR2 YFSETQ. This chain's CDR3 is CASSFGGWGPEETQYF. Here the CDR3 DNA reads TGCGCCAGCAGCTTCGGAGGGTGGGGACCCGAAGAGACCCAGTACTTC.

The chain couples TRBV25-1 to TRBJ1-3, with a weak D call TRBD1 (6 bases). The CDR3 is made up of 14 amino acids. The germline V gene encodes CDR1 MGHDK and CDR2 SYGVNS. V lost 4 bases to trimming and J lost 3 bases, with 10 bases between them. The CDR3 DNA reads as TGTGCCAGCAGTGCCACAGGGTATGGAAACACCATATATTTT. Translating it yields CASSATGYGNTIYF.

This clonotype occurred once. In DNA form, the CDR3 reads TGTGCCAGCAGCTTAGTGGGCACCCACGAGCAGTACTTC. This codes for CASSLVGTHEQYF. The chain links TRBV7-9 to TRBJ2-7; D unclear. V was clipped by 1 base and J by 5 bases, with 9 bases between them. CDR1 is SEHNR and CDR2 is FQNEAQ in the germline V gene (reference sequence). The CDR3 has 13 amino acids.

V usage is TRBV7-2 and J usage is TRBJ2-5, with TRBD2 identical over 7 bases. The junction had 15 bases not matched to a gene; V was cut back by 8 bases and J by 6 bases. CDR1 is SGHTA and CDR2 is FQGNSA in the germline V gene. The CDR3 spans 15 residues. The CDR3 region is CASSVAGGREQTQYF. In nucleotides, the CDR3 is TGTGCCAGCTCCGTAGCCGGTGGGAGGGAACAGACCCAGTACTTC.

The chain uses TRBV14 and TRBJ2-7; D is perhaps TRBD1 or TRBD2 (5 bases each). Germline V gene lookup returns CDR1 SGHDN and CDR2 FVKESK. V lost 3 bases to trimming and J lost 5 bases, with 20 bases between them. This CDR3 comprises 16 residues. CDR3 sequence reads: CASSQAPGTAAHEQYF. CDR3 DNA: TGTGCCAGCAGCCAGGCCCCGGGGACCGCTGCCCACGAGCAGTACTTC.

The CDR3 DNA follows: TGTGCCAGCAGCTCGCGACAGAGTACCGGGGAGCTGTTTTTT. As protein: CASSSRQSTGELFF. V is TRBV7-6 and J is TRBJ2-2; D might be TRBD1 (5 bases). The CDR3 is 14 amino acids. Germline V CDR1 and CDR2: SGHVS, FNYEAQ. V was pared by 4 bases and J by 5 bases, with 11 bases between. Complete variable domain (other parts from reference TRBV7-6 and TRBJ2-2): GAGVSQSPRYKVTKRGQDVALRCDPISGHVSLYWYRQALGQGPEFLTYFNYEAQQDKSGLPNDRFSAERPEGSISTLTIQRTEQRDSAMYRCASSSRQSTGELFFGEGSRLTVL.

This clonotype occurred once. The chain has TRBV20-1 and TRBJ1-4, with D hard to call. This CDR3 is built from 13 residues. V lost 0 bases to trimming and J lost 4 bases, with 6 bases between them. The germline gives CDR1 DFQATT, CDR2 SNEGSKA (reference sequence). DNA of the CDR3: TGCAGTGCTAGAGAGCCGAATAATGAAAAACTGTTTTTT. It yields the protein CSAREPNNEKLFF.

V gene TRBV20-1 combines with J gene TRBJ1-5; no clear D. The V gene lost 0 bases and the J gene lost 4 bases, with 7 bases spanning the gap. Germline V gene lookup returns CDR1 DFQATT and CDR2 SNEGSKA (reference sequence). The CDR3 is made up of 13 amino acids. The chain's CDR3 is CSAREGSNQPQHF. CDR3 coding DNA: TGCAGTGCTAGAGAGGGCAGTAATCAGCCCCAGCATTTT.

This chain joins TRBV6-5 and TRBJ2-7; 8 positions agree with TRBD2. Unmatched junction bases numbered 21, after V lost 8 bases and J lost 6 bases. Germline assignment: CDR1 MNHEY and CDR2 SVGAGI. There are 17 residues in the CDR3. DNA for the CDR3: TGTGCCAGCGGGTTATCAGTAGCGGGGCCGGGACTGGGCGAGCAGTACTTC. This codes for CASGLSVAGPGLGEQYF.

The chain couples TRBV24-1 to TRBJ1-5; D might be TRBD1 (5 bases). The CDR3 runs 19 residues. Germline lookup yields CDR1 KGHDR and CDR2 SFDVKD. Trimming removed 0 bases from V and 0 bases from J, with 17 bases in between. Here the CDR3 reads CATSDLQNGPGNSNQPQHF. CDR3 DNA: TGTGCCACCAGTGATTTGCAAAACGGTCCAGGGAATAGCAATCAGCCCCAGCATTTT.

J is TRBJ2-3 and V is TRBV24-1; TRBD2 matches 9 bases. The V segment lost 12 bases and the J segment 1 base; nucleotides outside the gene matches: 1. CDR1 and CDR2 from the germline V gene are KGHDR and SFDVKD. This CDR3 is 12 amino acids long. The chain's CDR3 is CAVAGGTDTQYF. The CDR3 DNA reads TGTGCCGTAGCGGGGGGCACAGATACGCAGTATTTT.

The genes are TRBV29-1 and TRBJ1-2, with TRBD1 as a possible D gene (5 bases). Germline values: CDR1 SQVTM, CDR2 ANQGSEA. The CDR3 is made up of 23 amino acids. V lost 5 bases and J 0 bases, leaving 40 bases between the germline ends. The CDR3 DNA follows: TGCAGCGTTATATCCTCAATTATCGCCTTGCAGGGTGGAAGGGAAGGGACTAACTATGGCTACACCTTC. This sequence encodes CSVISSIIALQGGREGTNYGYTF.

The genes are TRBV6-2 or TRBV6-3 and TRBJ2-4; tentatively, D is TRBD1 (6 bases). This CDR3 has 18 amino acids. Trimming took off 2 bases at V and 4 bases at J, with 21 bases between the two ends. CDR1 is MNHEY, CDR2 SVGEGT, per germline. In nucleotides, the CDR3 is TGTGCCAGCAGTTACCCCAGGGGCCCATCCGGTCTGAAAAACATTCAGTACTTC. Translating it yields CASSYPRGPSGLKNIQYF.

The chain combines TRBV14 with TRBJ1-4, with unresolved D. The CDR3 runs 16 residues. Germline V gene sequence: CDR1 SGHDN, CDR2 FVKESK. V lost 5 bases and J 0 bases, leaving 13 bases between the germline ends. CDR3 loop: CASSLRETATNEKLFF. In DNA form, the CDR3 reads TGTGCCAGCAGCTTGCGGGAGACTGCAACTAATGAAAAACTGTTTTTT.

This chain's CDR3 is CASSGTGVEFSYEQYF. The CDR3 nucleotides read TGTGCCAGCAGCGGGACAGGGGTCGAGTTTTCCTACGAGCAGTACTTC. The V and J genes are TRBV12-3 or TRBV12-4 and TRBJ2-7; 10 nucleotides align to TRBD1. The CDR3 is made up of 16 amino acids. The J segment lost 1 base and the V segment lost 6 bases, leaving 9 bases of the junction unmatched.

The rearrangement uses TRBV5-4 and TRBJ2-3, with D uncertain. The germline gives CDR1 SGHNT, CDR2 YYREEE (reference sequence). Trimming cost V 4 bases and J 0 bases, with 6 bases left between them. This CDR3 region has 13 residues. CDR3 sequence (DNA): TGTGCCAGCAGCCGTCCTAGCACAGATACGCAGTATTTT. Its protein is CASSRPSTDTQYF.

J is TRBJ2-5 and V is TRBV12-3 or TRBV12-4; 11 bases map to TRBD2. CDR3 length: 16 residues. V lost 6 bases to trimming and J lost 2 bases; unmatched junction nucleotides: 8. The CDR3 coding sequence is TGTGCCAGCAGCCCCCTGACTAGCGGGGCACAAGAGACCCAGTACTTC. It yields the protein CASSPLTSGAQETQYF.

The genes are TRBV19 and TRBJ1-3, with D unresolved. There are 11 residues in the CDR3. V dropped 10 bases and J dropped 8 bases, with 12 bases sitting between them. Per germline, CDR1 LNHDA and CDR2 SQIVND (reference sequence). The CDR3 DNA reads TGTGCCACGGGTTTGACGGACACCATATATTTT. It yields the protein CATGLTDTIYF.

This clonotype has just one count. The rearrangement links TRBV4-3 to TRBJ1-6, with a possible D match to TRBD1 (6 bases). Between the trimmed V and J ends, which lost 1 base and 9 bases, there was a span of 16 bases. The CDR3 has 16 residues. Germline V lookup: CDR1 LGHNA, CDR2 YSLEER. CDR3 residues: CASSQVPGGGSSPLHF. The CDR3 DNA is TGCGCCAGCAGCCAAGTGCCGGGGGGCGGCAGTTCACCCCTCCACTTT.

The chain links TRBV7-2 to TRBJ2-3; possibly TRBD1 for D (6 bases). Germline assignment: CDR1 SGHTA and CDR2 FQGNSA. The V end was cut by 5 bases, the J end by 6 bases, with 12 bases between. This CDR3 comprises 13 residues. Here the CDR3 DNA reads TGTGCCAGCAGCCAGAATCAGGGGGATACGCAGTATTTT. This gives the protein CASSQNQGDTQYF.

This chain joins TRBV3-1 and TRBJ1-1, with D hard to call. CDR1 and CDR2 (germline): LGHDT, YNNKEL (reference sequence). The CDR3 is 16 amino acids. The V gene lost 1 base and the J gene lost 0 bases, with 12 bases spanning the gap. The CDR3 sequence is CASSQGGRPMNTEAFF. Written as DNA, the CDR3 is TGTGCCAGCAGCCAAGGCGGCAGACCTATGAACACTGAAGCTTTCTTT.

The J gene is TRBJ1-1, the V gene TRBV5-6, with D uncertain. CDR3 length: 12 residues. Germline V gene data show CDR1 as SGHDT and CDR2 as YYEEEE. Trimming removed 3 bases at V and 1 base at J, with 4 bases between. For the CDR3, the DNA is TGTGCCAGCAGCTGGGGGAACACTGAAGCTTTCTTT. As protein: CASSWGNTEAFF. The variable domain in full, with the rest retrieved from reference TRBV5-6 and TRBJ1-1, is DAGVTQSPTHLIKTRGQQVTLRCSPKSGHDTVSWYQQALGQGPQFIFQYYEEEERQRGNFPDRFSGHQFPNYSSELNVNALLLGDSALYLCASSWGNTEAFFGQGTRLTVV.